This T cell receptor beta chain was identified during a study of brain T cells in children with intractable seizures. The CDR3 is 17 amino acids. Germline V gene lookup returns CDR1 SGHRS and CDR2 YFSETQ. Whole-study results and caveats: Pre- and post-surgery blood differed in depth, so pre-surgery absences may be undersampling. Patients' HCMV serostatus was unknown; virus specificity rests on CDR3 similarity alone.

This table comes from immunoSEQ multiplex PCR, and its TCRdb copy is limited to in-frame clones, with some not included. The table has 80,000 or so clones, about 93% seen once; the top ten hold about 23%. The sequenced cases were selected for having the highest brain T cell transcript signatures. Patients received at least one anti-epileptic drug before surgery. This clone was counted a single time. Its antigen remains unknown. The germline gene is not matched at one end of the junction; a read error may be the cause. This sample also contains other DNA sequences that code for the same CDR3. The starting material was peripheral blood, obtained at surgery. This TCR was recovered from a girl aged 2-10 years with Rasmussen encephalitis and intractable seizures. The chain recombines TRBV5-1 with TRBJ1-1; D unresolved. The CDR3 loop is CASSLSPGKGITSEAFF. The CDR3 DNA reads TGCGCCAGCAGCTTGTCGCCCGGAAAGGGAATTACCAGTGAAGCTTTTTTT.